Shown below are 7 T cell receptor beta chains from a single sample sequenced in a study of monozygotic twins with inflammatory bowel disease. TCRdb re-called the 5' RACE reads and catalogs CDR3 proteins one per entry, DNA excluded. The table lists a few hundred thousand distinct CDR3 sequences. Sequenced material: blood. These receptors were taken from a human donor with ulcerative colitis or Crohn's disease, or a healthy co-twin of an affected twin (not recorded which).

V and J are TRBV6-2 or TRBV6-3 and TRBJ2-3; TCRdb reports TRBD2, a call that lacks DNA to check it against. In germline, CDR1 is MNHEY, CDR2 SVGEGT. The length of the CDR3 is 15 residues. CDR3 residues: CASSWRGLPGDTQYF.

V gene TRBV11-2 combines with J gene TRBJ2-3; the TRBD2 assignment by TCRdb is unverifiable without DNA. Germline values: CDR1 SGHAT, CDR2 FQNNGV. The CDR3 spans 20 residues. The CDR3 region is CASRIMTSGVSNSGADTQYF. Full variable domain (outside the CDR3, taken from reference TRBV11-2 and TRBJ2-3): EAGVAQSPRYKIIEKRQSVAFWCNPISGHATLYWYQQILGQGPKLLIQFQNNGVVDDSQLPKDRFSAERLKGVDSTLKIQPAKLEDSAVYLCASRIMTSGVSNSGADTQYFGPGTRLTVL.

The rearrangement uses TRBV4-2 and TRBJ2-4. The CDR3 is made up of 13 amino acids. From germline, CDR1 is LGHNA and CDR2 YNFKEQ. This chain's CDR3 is CATLHRGENIQYF.

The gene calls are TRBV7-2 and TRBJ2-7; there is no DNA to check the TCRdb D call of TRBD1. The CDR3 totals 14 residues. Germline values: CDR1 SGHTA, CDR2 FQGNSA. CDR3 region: CASSRPGGSNEQYF.

CDR3 residues: CASSLLRSSSQGGNYGYTF. This chain joins TRBV11-2 and TRBJ1-2; as DNA is missing, the TRBD1 call by TCRdb cannot be tested. Germline lookup yields CDR1 SGHAT and CDR2 FQNNGV. There are 19 residues in the CDR3.

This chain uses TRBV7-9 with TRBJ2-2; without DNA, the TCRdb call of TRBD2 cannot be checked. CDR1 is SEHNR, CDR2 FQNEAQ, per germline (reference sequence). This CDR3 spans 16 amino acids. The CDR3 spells CASSLSGSSNTGELFF.

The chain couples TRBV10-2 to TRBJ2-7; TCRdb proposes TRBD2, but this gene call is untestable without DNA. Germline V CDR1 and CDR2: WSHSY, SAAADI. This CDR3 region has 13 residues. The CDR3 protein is CASGSGSSYEQYF.